The 30 T cell receptor beta chains reported below all come from one sample, sequenced in a study of blood T cells in healthy people across ages. Alongside a J-beta primer mix, a sample-barcoded 5' primer served in a second PCR lasting 7 to 11 cycles. TCRdb independently ran MiXCR on the 5' RACE reads; one entry per CDR3 protein. The repertoire consists of approximately 1,100,000 distinct CDR3 sequences, with around 43% occurring once and the leading ten covering under 20%. Sequencing used blood. All receptors come from a woman aged 55-70 years in good health.

The rearrangement uses TRBV7-8 and TRBJ1-4; the match to TRBD1 covers 10 bases. V trimming: 5 bases; J trimming: 8 bases; junction bases outside the gene matches: 8. The CDR3 is 15 residues long. The germline V gene has CDR1 SGHVS and CDR2 FQNEAQ. CDR3 sequence: CASSAKGQGGEKLFF. The CDR3 DNA reads TGTGCCAGCAGCGCCAAAGGACAGGGGGGCGAAAAACTGTTTTTT.

This clonotype was recorded once. This sequence joins TRBV5-5 and TRBJ2-1; 12 bases align to TRBD2. The trim removed 6 bases at V and 6 bases at J, leaving 7 bases unmatched. From germline, CDR1 is SGHKS and CDR2 YYEKEE (reference sequence). The CDR3 runs 15 residues. CDR3 DNA: TGTGCCAGCATCAGACTAGCGGGAGCCCCCAATGAGCAGTTCTTC. This codes for CASIRLAGAPNEQFF.

This clonotype was observed a handful of times. The V and J genes are TRBV25-1 and TRBJ2-7; 7 positions match TRBD2. Germline V gene data show CDR1 as MGHDK and CDR2 as SYGVNS. After removal of 8 bases from V and 3 bases from J, the junction contained 19 bases not matched to a gene. CDR3 length: 17 amino acids. CDR3 protein: CASHVFPSAGDNYEQYF. The DNA for the CDR3 is TGTGCCAGCCATGTTTTCCCCTCGGCGGGAGATAACTACGAGCAGTACTTC.

The rearrangement links TRBV3-1 to TRBJ2-5, with a possible D match to TRBD1 (5 bases). The J call may be in error: the DNA end matches TRBJ2-7 better. The V gene's germline CDR1 is LGHDT and CDR2 YNNKEL (reference sequence). The CDR3 totals 14 residues. Written as DNA, the CDR3 is TGTGCCAGCAGCCAGTCGGACACCTCCTACGAGCAGTACTTC. This translates into CASSQSDTSYEQYF.

V gene TRBV25-1 combines with J gene TRBJ2-1; D gene uncertain. The CDR3 loop spans 16 amino acids. The germline gives CDR1 MGHDK, CDR2 SYGVNS. V was pared by 8 bases and J by 7 bases, with 24 bases between. The CDR3 DNA is TGTGCCAGCGGGCCCCCTTTGGCAGCCTTCACGAATGAGCAGTTCTTC. Its protein product is CASGPPLAAFTNEQFF.

The chain combines TRBV19 with TRBJ2-5, with 10 nucleotides matching TRBD1. Germline V CDR1 and CDR2: LNHDA, SQIVND (reference sequence). The CDR3 is made up of 15 amino acids. Trimming at V came to 5 bases and at J to 5 bases, leaving 8 bases not matched to a gene. For the CDR3, the DNA is TGTGCCAGTAGTGGCACGGGACAGGGGATTGAGACCCAGTACTTC. Encoded protein: CASSGTGQGIETQYF. The whole variable domain, remainder taken from reference TRBV19 and TRBJ2-5, is DGGITQSPKYLFRKEGQNVTLSCEQNLNHDAMYWYRQDPGQGLRLIYYSQIVNDFQKGDIAEGYSVSREKKESFPLTVTSAQKNPTAFYLCASSGTGQGIETQYFGPGTRLLVL.

The rearrangement uses TRBV4-2 and TRBJ2-7; the D gene is possibly TRBD2 (6 bases). This CDR3 has 17 amino acids. V was pared by 1 base and J by 3 bases, with 19 bases between. Germline loops: CDR1 LGHNA, CDR2 YNFKEQ. DNA of the CDR3: TGTGCCAGCAGCCAAGGGGCTACGGGGGTGCGAGGCTACGAGCAGTACTTC. Translation gives CASSQGATGVRGYEQYF.

The chain combines TRBV7-2 with TRBJ2-5; 7 bases are shared with TRBD2. With the DNA end fitting TRBJ2-7 better, the J assignment may be wrong. The germline gives CDR1 SGHTA, CDR2 FQGNSA. This CDR3 comprises 15 residues. The DNA of the CDR3 is TGTGCCAGCAGCGTAAGGGCTAGCGGTATCTACGAGCAGTACTTC. This gives the protein CASSVRASGIYEQYF.

This rearrangement joins TRBV6-6 to TRBJ1-6; D might be TRBD1 (5 bases). Germline lookup yields CDR1 MNHNY and CDR2 SVGAGI (reference sequence). The CDR3 loop spans 17 amino acids. Trimming removed 6 bases from V and 6 bases from J, with 21 bases in between. The CDR3: CASRLQRGGGRNSPLHF. The CDR3 DNA sequence: TGTGCCAGCAGGTTACAACGGGGGGGAGGCCGTAATTCACCCCTCCACTTT.

The CDR3 nucleotides read TGTGCCAGCAGTCAGATACAGGGGATCAATAAGCAGTACTTC. Translated, it gives CASSQIQGINKQYF. This chain uses TRBV28 with TRBJ2-5; 7 bases are shared with TRBD1. There are 14 residues in the CDR3. The V gene's germline CDR1 is MDHEN and CDR2 SYDVKM. J lost 11 bases, V lost 5 bases, and 14 bases had no gene match.

This clonotype was detected only a few times. V usage is TRBV10-3 and J usage is TRBJ2-7; 7 positions agree with TRBD1. This CDR3 region has 14 residues. The V gene's germline CDR1 is ENHRY and CDR2 SYGVKD. The V segment lost 6 bases and the J segment 3 bases; nucleotides outside the gene matches: 8. This CDR3 reads CAIRDRSRGYEQYF. CDR3 in DNA: TGTGCCATCAGGGACAGGTCCCGCGGCTACGAGCAGTACTTC.

Only a few counts were recorded for this clonotype. The CDR3 loop reads CASSYSPDSYEQYF. The CDR3, as DNA: TGTGCCAGCAGTTATAGCCCCGATTCCTACGAGCAGTACTTC. The chain has TRBV27 and TRBJ2-7; D ambiguous. Germline V gene data show CDR1 as MNHEY and CDR2 as SMNVEV (reference sequence). Trimming cost V 4 bases and J 1 base, with 11 bases left between them. This CDR3 is 14 amino acids long.

The rearrangement links TRBV5-5 to TRBJ2-1; TRBD1 aligns across 10 bases. The J call could be wrong; TRBJ2-7 is a better fit for the DNA end. CDR3 length: 18 residues. The germline CDR1 and CDR2 sequences are SGHKS and YYEKEE (reference sequence). CDR3 region: CASSLERQGARLDNEQYF. CDR3 bases: TGTGCCAGCAGCTTGGAGCGACAGGGGGCTCGTCTTGACAATGAGCAGTACTTC.

The V gene is TRBV7-3, the J gene TRBJ1-1; D ambiguous. Germline-derived CDR1 and CDR2 are SGHTA and FQGTGA. The length of the CDR3 is 13 residues. Trimming cost V 5 bases and J 8 bases, with 15 bases left between them. CDR3 sequence: CASSLTPGGEAFF. The CDR3 DNA follows: TGTGCCAGCAGCCTCACACCGGGAGGGGAAGCTTTCTTT.

The CDR3 loop is CASSKARGPPGANVLTF. In nucleotides, the CDR3 is TGTGCCAGCAGCAAAGCGCGGGGGCCCCCTGGGGCCAACGTCCTGACTTTC. V usage is TRBV21-1 and J usage is TRBJ2-6; the table's D call, TRBD1, has no DNA check behind it. TRBV21-1 is noted as a pseudogene. The CDR3 totals 17 residues.

This clonotype was observed at least ten times. V is TRBV20-1 and J is TRBJ2-3; either TRBD1 or TRBD2 may fit D (5 bases each). CDR1 and CDR2 from the germline V gene are DFQATT and SNEGSKA (reference sequence). The V end was cut by 0 bases, the J end by 4 bases, with 14 bases between. The CDR3 length is 15 residues. CDR3 sequence: CSARDREWDPDTQYF. As DNA, the CDR3 is TGCAGTGCTAGAGATAGAGAGTGGGACCCAGATACGCAGTATTTT.

This clonotype was observed a handful of times. V gene TRBV12-3 or TRBV12-4 combines with J gene TRBJ1-4; no firm D call. V was pared by 3 bases and J by 10 bases, with 6 bases between. The CDR3 length is 11 residues. This CDR3 reads CASSFSGKLFF. In nucleotides, the CDR3 is TGTGCCAGCAGTTTTTCTGGAAAACTGTTTTTT.

The rearrangement joins TRBV27 to TRBJ2-7, with 10 nucleotides matching TRBD1. TRBJ2-5 matches the DNA end more closely, so the J call is doubtful. This CDR3 spans 15 amino acids. Germline V gives CDR1 MNHEY, CDR2 SMNVEV (reference sequence). DNA of the CDR3: TGTGCCAGCAGTTCGGGGGACAGGGGAGGCGAGACCCAGTACTTC. It specifies CASSSGDRGGETQYF.

The chain links TRBV6-2 or TRBV6-3 to TRBJ2-1, with 9 bases fitting TRBD2. CDR1 and CDR2 from the germline V gene are MNHEY and SVGEGT. After removal of 3 bases from V and 5 bases from J, the junction contained 8 bases not matched to a gene. This CDR3 contains 16 residues. The CDR3 loop is CASSYRLAGDNNEQFF. The CDR3, as DNA: TGTGCCAGCAGTTATAGGTTAGCGGGGGATAACAATGAGCAGTTCTTC.

This chain links TRBV27 with TRBJ2-1; possibly TRBD2 for D (7 bases). Germline V gene lookup returns CDR1 MNHEY and CDR2 SMNVEV (reference sequence). The CDR3 contains 15 residues. V was pared by 2 bases and J by 9 bases, with 17 bases between. CDR3 amino acids: CASSLEGGGKGEQFF. The CDR3 region has the DNA TGTGCCAGCAGTTTAGAGGGAGGGGGTAAAGGTGAGCAGTTCTTC.

This sequence joins TRBV29-1 and TRBJ2-4; a weak D match, TRBD2 (5 bases). Germline CDR1 reads SQVTM; CDR2 reads ANQGSEA. Between the trimmed V and J ends, which lost 6 bases and 15 bases, there was a span of 21 bases. CDR3 length: 12 residues. The CDR3 here is CSVGGHSYERYF. CDR3 coding DNA: TGCAGCGTGGGCGGGCACTCCTACGAGCGGTACTTC. Full variable domain (missing parts from reference TRBV29-1 and TRBJ2-4): SAVISQKPSRDICQRGTSLTIQCQVDSQVTMMFWYRQQPGQSLTLIATANQGSEATYESGFVIDKFPISRPNLTFSTLTVSNMSPEDSSIYLCSVGGHSYERYFGAGTRLSVL.

This clonotype was seen only a few times. The J gene is TRBJ2-7, the V gene TRBV3-1; 8 bases match TRBD2. Germline V lookup: CDR1 LGHDT, CDR2 YNNKEL (reference sequence). The CDR3 sequence is 18 residues long. J lost 3 bases, V lost 2 bases, and 15 bases had no gene match. CDR3 nucleotides: TGTGCCAGCAGCCAAAGAGGGGTTGGGACTAGTATGGACTACGAGCAGTACTTC. This sequence encodes CASSQRGVGTSMDYEQYF.

This clonotype was found once. The chain recombines TRBV6-1 with TRBJ2-3, with no clear D. The CDR3 sequence is 11 residues long. Trimming cost V 7 bases and J 4 bases, with 6 bases left between them. Germline lookup yields CDR1 MNHNS and CDR2 SASEGT. DNA for the CDR3: TGTGCCAGCACCCAGGCAGATACGCAGTATTTT. Amino acid sequence: CASTQADTQYF.

The chain joins TRBV20-1 to TRBJ2-1, with 9 nucleotides matching TRBD2. This CDR3 region has 15 residues. The J segment lost 6 bases and the V segment lost 0 bases, leaving 6 bases of the junction unmatched. Per the germline V gene, CDR1 is DFQATT and CDR2 is SNEGSKA (reference sequence). The CDR3 sequence is CSAREDSGGTNEQFF. CDR3 nucleotides: TGCAGTGCTAGAGAAGACAGCGGGGGGACCAATGAGCAGTTCTTC.

The V and J genes are TRBV24-1 and TRBJ2-5, with 14 nucleotides matching TRBD2. The J segment lost 1 base and the V segment lost 4 bases, leaving 1 base of the junction unmatched. CDR1 is KGHDR and CDR2 is SFDVKD in the germline V gene. The CDR3 loop spans 16 amino acids. For the CDR3, the DNA is TGTGCCACCAGTGACGGACTAGCGGGGGGCCAAGAGACCCAGTACTTC. Protein product: CATSDGLAGGQETQYF.

This clonotype was observed once. V is TRBV20-1 and J is TRBJ2-5; TRBD2 matches 7 bases. The germline gives CDR1 DFQATT, CDR2 SNEGSKA (reference sequence). The CDR3 contains 13 residues. V shed 5 bases, J shed 2 bases, and the junction held 5 bases outside the gene matches. The CDR3 sequence: CSALGTTQETQYF. The CDR3 coding sequence is TGCAGTGCTCTAGGGACTACACAAGAGACCCAGTACTTC.

The CDR3 DNA reads as TGCGCCAGCAGCCAAGGGTTCCTAGCGGGAGGGCCATTTGGCACAGATACGCAGTATTTT. Protein product: CASSQGFLAGGPFGTDTQYF. V usage is TRBV4-1 and J usage is TRBJ2-3; 12 bases are a match to TRBD2. Trimming took 1 base from V and 1 from J; bases not matched to a gene: 12. Germline assignment: CDR1 MGHRA and CDR2 YSYEKL. The CDR3 length is 20 residues.

There are a few counts of this clonotype. V is TRBV4-2 and J is TRBJ2-7, with 11 bases matching TRBD2. Germline V gives CDR1 LGHNA, CDR2 YNFKEQ. Germline trimming cut 2 bases from V and 6 bases from J; bases unmatched to any gene: 6. This CDR3 is built from 15 residues. This chain's CDR3 is CASSQSGTSGREQYF. The DNA of the CDR3 is TGTGCCAGCAGCCAATCCGGGACTAGCGGCCGCGAGCAGTACTTC.

The chain couples TRBV20-1 to TRBJ1-2; 8 bases line up with TRBD1. Trimming at V came to 3 bases and at J to 4 bases, leaving 10 bases not matched to a gene. The CDR3 has 15 amino acids. Germline V gene lookup returns CDR1 DFQATT and CDR2 SNEGSKA (reference sequence). In DNA, the CDR3 is TGCAGTGCTAGGGGCCGACAGGGGCAGAGCTATGGCTACACCTTC. Its translation is CSARGRQGQSYGYTF.

Regarding this clonotype: A much larger clone differs by one base, so this may be a read error. The chain uses TRBV18 and TRBJ2-7; possible D gene TRBD2, 6 bases. The CDR3 loop spans 16 amino acids. V gave up 1 base and J gave up 2 bases, with 15 bases separating them. CDR1 and CDR2 from the germline V gene are KGHSH and LQKENI. In DNA form, the CDR3 reads TGTGCCAGCTCACCACGTCTCTCGGGAGTAACCTACGAGCAGTACTTC. Translated, it gives CASSPRLSGVTYEQYF.